A single sample gave rise to the 23 T cell receptor beta chains below, sequenced in a study of cytomegalovirus exposure and HLA in healthy donors. The primer mix had 60 Vbeta and 13 Jbeta primers. The method was immunoSEQ multiplex PCR; TCRdb's version includes in-frame clones alone and lacks a portion of them. This sample has 150,000 or so clones, with roughly 79% found just once. The sample taken for sequencing was PBMCs. The receptors were sampled from a man younger than 35 in good health and CMV-seropositive.

The CDR3 protein is CASSREPHTGELFF. DNA of the CDR3: TGTGCCAGCAGTCGGGAACCCCATACCGGGGAGCTGTTTTTT. The J gene is TRBJ2-2, the V gene TRBV6-1; D may be TRBD2 (5 bases). The length of the CDR3 is 14 residues. Trimming took 5 bases from V and 5 from J, leaving 12 bases between them. Germline loops: CDR1 MNHNS, CDR2 SASEGT.

The gene calls are TRBV28 and TRBJ1-3, with D uncertain. Trimming cost V 4 bases and J 12 bases, with 16 bases left between them. CDR1 MDHEN and CDR2 SYDVKM come from the germline V gene. The CDR3 sequence is 13 residues long. DNA for the CDR3: TGTGCCAGCAGTTCGGAGAGAGGAAGTGGCATATATTTT. Protein sequence: CASSSERGSGIYF.

This clone was counted only a few times. This chain's CDR3 is CATSSRGDTLGTEAFF. For the CDR3, the DNA is TGTGCCACCAGCAGCCGGGGGGACACTCTTGGGACTGAAGCTTTCTTT. The rearrangement joins TRBV15 to TRBJ1-1; weak D call: TRBD1 (6 bases). Germline V gives CDR1 LNHNV, CDR2 YYDKDF (reference sequence). V lost 3 bases to trimming and J lost 5 bases, with 19 bases between them. CDR3 length equals 16 residues.

The rearrangement joins TRBV19 to TRBJ1-1; 8 nucleotides agree with TRBD1. There are 16 residues in the CDR3. Looked up from germline, CDR1 is LNHDA and CDR2 is SQIVND (reference sequence). J gave up 7 bases and V 10 bases, and 20 bases lay outside the gene matches. This chain's CDR3 is CATQLQGAYGWDEAFF. CDR3 bases: TGTGCCACCCAACTCCAGGGGGCGTATGGTTGGGATGAAGCTTTCTTT.

This chain connects TRBV6-4 to TRBJ1-2; maybe TRBD1 (5 bases). The germline CDR1 and CDR2 sequences are MRHNA and SNTAGT. V was trimmed by 4 bases and J by 8 bases, leaving 11 bases between them. This CDR3 region has 12 residues. CDR3 region: CASSGGGGGYTF. The CDR3 nucleotides read TGTGCCAGCAGTGGTGGGGGAGGCGGCTACACCTTC.

This clone was detected only once. This sequence joins TRBV19 and TRBJ2-1, with D possibly being TRBD2 (6 bases). V was trimmed by 0 bases and J by 2 bases, leaving 14 bases between them. The CDR3 extends over 17 amino acids. The germline gives CDR1 LNHDA, CDR2 SQIVND (reference sequence). This CDR3 is CASSIDRLVWPYNEQFF. In nucleotides, the CDR3 is TGTGCCAGTAGTATAGATAGACTAGTGTGGCCCTACAATGAGCAGTTCTTC.

This clone occurred once. CDR3 sequence: CASRSFRDRVYSGANVLTF. CDR3 bases: TGTGCCAGCAGAAGCTTCCGGGACAGGGTCTACTCTGGGGCCAACGTCCTGACTTTC. The rearrangement links TRBV2 to TRBJ2-6; 9 bases map to TRBD1. V lost 6 bases, J lost 0 bases, and 12 bases stayed unmatched. CDR3 size: 19 residues. Germline lookup yields CDR1 SNHLY and CDR2 FYNNEI.

This clone was found a few times. The chain is built from TRBV21-1 and TRBJ1-1. TRBV21-1 is given as a pseudogene. The length of the CDR3 is 15 residues. The CDR3 region is CASSKARDLNTEAFF. CDR3 bases: TGTGCCAGCAGCAAAGCGAGGGATTTGAACACTGAAGCTTTCTTT.

This chain uses TRBV5-6 with TRBJ2-6; D gene unclear. Per germline, CDR1 SGHDT and CDR2 YYEEEE. Trimming removed 1 base from V and 1 base from J, with 15 bases in between. The CDR3 runs to 18 residues. The CDR3 sequence: CASSLSSDITSGANVLTF. CDR3 sequence (DNA): TGTGCCAGCAGCTTGTCTAGTGATATTACTTCTGGGGCCAACGTCCTGACTTTC. The full variable domain, completed using reference TRBV5-6 and TRBJ2-6, is DAGVTQSPTHLIKTRGQQVTLRCSPKSGHDTVSWYQQALGQGPQFIFQYYEEEERQRGNFPDRFSGHQFPNYSSELNVNALLLGDSALYLCASSLSSDITSGANVLTFGAGSRLTVL.

This clone was detected once. The genes are TRBV7-9 and TRBJ2-1; 8 bases agree with TRBD2. V lost 2 bases, J lost 2 bases, and 11 bases stayed unmatched. CDR1 is SEHNR and CDR2 is FQNEAQ in the germline V gene (reference sequence). The CDR3 runs to 18 residues. The CDR3, as DNA: TGTGCCAGCAGCTTATTCCCCTCAGCGGGAGCAACCTACAATGAGCAGTTCTTC. This encodes CASSLFPSAGATYNEQFF.

The rearrangement uses TRBV29-1 and TRBJ1-2; D is uncertain. The CDR3 sequence is 11 residues long. Germline V CDR1 and CDR2: SQVTM, ANQGSEA. Deletions cut 7 bases from V and 4 bases from J, with 10 bases between. Here the CDR3 DNA reads TGCAGCGCCTCCGGGGTCTATGGCTACACCTTC. Its protein product is CSASGVYGYTF.

The genes are TRBV2 and TRBJ1-2; 10 positions agree with TRBD1. Germline assignment: CDR1 SNHLY and CDR2 FYNNEI. V gave up 5 bases and J gave up 7 bases; unmatched junction bases: 10. The CDR3 contains 15 residues. In DNA, the CDR3 is TGTGCCAGCAGTCAAAACCTTGACAGGGGGCCTGGCTACACCTTC. Translation: CASSQNLDRGPGYTF.

V is TRBV6-5 and J is TRBJ1-2, with D possibly matching TRBD1 (5 bases). Germline V lookup: CDR1 MNHEY, CDR2 SVGAGI. The ends were cut back, 2 bases at V and 4 bases at J, with 14 bases in the middle. This CDR3 is 15 amino acids long. The CDR3 loop is CASSYERQGVYGYTF. DNA for the CDR3: TGTGCCAGCAGTTACGAAAGGCAGGGTGTCTATGGCTACACCTTC.

This sequence joins TRBV6-5 and TRBJ2-1; 7 bases map to TRBD1. CDR3 size: 14 residues. CDR1 is MNHEY and CDR2 is SVGAGI in the germline V gene. Germline trimming cut 0 bases from V and 8 bases from J; bases unmatched to any gene: 4. CDR3 sequence: CASSYSDRPDEQFF. The CDR3 DNA reads TGTGCCAGCAGTTACTCGGACAGGCCAGATGAGCAGTTCTTC.

The rearrangement uses TRBV9 and TRBJ1-3; D gene ambiguous. The CDR3 extends over 14 amino acids. V lost 4 bases to trimming and J lost 1 base, with 9 bases between them. Germline CDR1 SGDLS, CDR2 YYNGEE. DNA for the CDR3: TGTGCCAGCAGCCCCGGTAGTTCTGGAAACACCATATATTTT. Translating it yields CASSPGSSGNTIYF.

This clone showed up just a few times. V and J are TRBV4-1 and TRBJ2-5; D might be TRBD1 (5 bases). V was clipped by 3 bases and J by 4 bases, with 12 bases between them. This CDR3 comprises 14 residues. CDR1 is MGHRA, CDR2 YSYEKL, per germline. This CDR3 reads CASSHRSGRETQYF. CDR3 coding DNA: TGCGCCAGCAGCCATCGGTCAGGGCGAGAGACCCAGTACTTC.

For the CDR3, the DNA is TGCGCCAGCAGCTGGACAGGGGGCACTGAAGCTTTCTTT. Translated: CASSWTGGTEAFF. V usage is TRBV5-1 and J usage is TRBJ1-1; TRBD1 matches 10 bases. This CDR3 comprises 13 residues. J lost 4 bases, V lost 3 bases, and 0 bases had no gene match. CDR1 is SGHRS and CDR2 is YFSETQ in the germline V gene.

V usage is TRBV6-1 and J usage is TRBJ1-2, with D unresolved. The CDR3 has 16 amino acids. In germline, CDR1 is MNHNS, CDR2 SASEGT. Trimming stripped 3 bases from V and 4 bases from J, with 18 bases between. The CDR3 coding sequence is TGTGCCAGCAGTGACGTTGGGGAGACCGCTGGCTATGGCTACACCTTC. Its protein is CASSDVGETAGYGYTF.

This chain uses TRBV7-2 with TRBJ2-5, with 7 nucleotides matching TRBD2. CDR1 is SGHTA and CDR2 is FQGNSA in the germline V gene. The CDR3 extends over 14 amino acids. V shed 5 bases and J 2 bases; nucleotides not matched to a gene: 5. The CDR3 spells CASSLSGIQETQYF. In nucleotides, the CDR3 is TGTGCCAGCAGCCTAAGCGGGATACAAGAGACCCAGTACTTC. Filled out from reference TRBV7-2 and TRBJ2-5, the complete variable domain reads GAGVSQSPSNKVTEKGKDVELRCDPISGHTALYWYRQSLGQGLEFLIYFQGNSAPDKSGLPSDRFSAERTGGSVSTLTIQRTQQEDSAVYLCASSLSGIQETQYFGPGTRLLVL.

The chain employs TRBV30 and TRBJ2-2; 7 positions agree with TRBD1. This CDR3 comprises 15 residues. The ends lost 6 bases at V and 5 bases at J; junction bases unmatched: 12. The germline V gene encodes CDR1 GTSNPN and CDR2 SVGIG (reference sequence). Here the CDR3 DNA reads TGTGCCTGCCCTCGACAGGGTTTCCGTACCGGGGAGCTGTTTTTT. Translation gives CACPRQGFRTGELFF.

V and J are TRBV5-1 and TRBJ2-1; a weak D match, TRBD2 (6 bases). V lost 0 bases to trimming and J lost 3 bases, with 10 bases between them. The CDR3 sequence is 15 residues long. CDR1 SGHRS and CDR2 YFSETQ come from the germline V gene. CDR3 protein: CASSLARGLYNEQFF. The DNA of the CDR3 is TGCGCCAGCAGCTTGGCTAGGGGACTCTACAATGAGCAGTTCTTC. The entire variable domain, with the rest obtained from reference TRBV5-1 and TRBJ2-1, is as follows: KAGVTQTPRYLIKTRGQQVTLSCSPISGHRSVSWYQQTPGQGLQFLFEYFSETQRNKGNFPGRFSGRQFSNSRSEMNVSTLELGDSALYLCASSLARGLYNEQFFGPGTRLTVL.

This sequence joins TRBV7-9 and TRBJ1-2; 7 bases match TRBD1. The CDR3 loop spans 13 amino acids. In germline, CDR1 is SEHNR, CDR2 FQNEAQ (reference sequence). The V gene end was trimmed by 5 bases and the J gene end by 6 bases; junction bases not matched to a gene: 6. CDR3 amino acids: CASSEQGWDGYTF. CDR3 DNA sequence: TGTGCCAGCAGCGAACAGGGGTGGGATGGCTACACCTTC.

The chain recombines TRBV6-5 with TRBJ1-2, with 7 bases identical to TRBD1. CDR3 size: 15 residues. Germline values: CDR1 MNHEY, CDR2 SVGAGI. V was pared by 8 bases and J by 0 bases, with 9 bases of the junction left unmatched. This chain's CDR3 is CASCPGTVTNYGYTF. CDR3 coding DNA: TGTGCCAGCTGCCCCGGGACAGTAACTAACTATGGCTACACCTTC.